This T cell receptor (beta chain) was obtained from a study of T and B cells in COVID-19 patients. General study results and limits: Highly clonal in active COVID-19, TRB repertoires exceeded healthy-donor diversity and richness at recovery.

Multiplex PCR with BIOMED2 TRB-A/B primer pools amplified TRB rearrangements. TCRdb processed the multiplex PCR reads anew with MiXCR; each CDR3 protein has one entry. The sample lists approximately 6,000 distinct CDR3 sequences, over 25% occurring once. The CDR3 consists of 17 residues. V trimming: 6 bases; J trimming: 4 bases; junction bases outside the gene matches: 8. Blood genomic DNA input for TRB amplification was roughly 230-550 ng. The table lists this clonotype with a count of one. The antigen is undetermined. The sequenced material came from blood. This sequence was found in a human donor with active COVID-19. The chain carries TRBV12-3 or TRBV12-4 and TRBJ2-5; TRBD2 agrees at 16 bases. CDR3 residues: CASSLGTSGGAGETQYF. Written as DNA, the CDR3 is TGTGCCAGCAGCCTCGGGACTAGCGGGGGGGCGGGAGAGACCCAGTACTTC.